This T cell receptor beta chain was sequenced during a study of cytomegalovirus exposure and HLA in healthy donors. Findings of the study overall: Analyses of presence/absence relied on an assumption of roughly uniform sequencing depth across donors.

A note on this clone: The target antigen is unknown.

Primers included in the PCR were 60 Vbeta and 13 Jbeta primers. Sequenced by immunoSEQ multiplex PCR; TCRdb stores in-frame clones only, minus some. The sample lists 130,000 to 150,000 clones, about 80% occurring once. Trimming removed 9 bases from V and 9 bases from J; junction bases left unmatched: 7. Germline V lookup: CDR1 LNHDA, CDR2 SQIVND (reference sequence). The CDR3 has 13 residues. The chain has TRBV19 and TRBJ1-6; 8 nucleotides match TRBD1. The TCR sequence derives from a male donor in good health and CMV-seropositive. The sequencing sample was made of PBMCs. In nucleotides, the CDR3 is TGTGCCAGCGACCCGACAGGGGTTTCACCCCTCCACTTT. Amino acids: CASDPTGVSPLHF.